Each of the 15 T cell receptor beta chains below was sequenced from the same sample in a study of blood T cell repertoires in COVID-19. Some clones are missing from TCRdb's copy, which holds only in-frame ones; the method was immunoSEQ multiplex PCR. In the table there are over 200,000 clones, 70% to 85% of which are singletons. Sequenced sample: PBMCs or T cells enriched from blood (not recorded which). The receptors originated from a man between 35 and 55 years old who had recovered from COVID-19.

The chain is built from TRBV9 and TRBJ2-1; D is possibly TRBD2 (6 bases). V was shortened by 0 bases and J by 7 bases, with 11 bases between the two germline ends. Germline CDR1 SGDLS, CDR2 YYNGEE. CDR3 size: 14 residues. The CDR3 protein is CASSVGGVWNEQFF. DNA of the CDR3: TGTGCCAGCAGCGTAGGCGGGGTGTGGAATGAGCAGTTCTTC.

This chain uses TRBV30 with TRBJ2-2; 12 nucleotides match TRBD2. The CDR3 spans 16 residues. Germline assignment: CDR1 GTSNPN and CDR2 SVGIG (reference sequence). The V segment lost 1 base and the J segment 7 bases; nucleotides outside the gene matches: 7. The CDR3 is CAWSGLAGEGVGELFF. In DNA form, the CDR3 reads TGTGCCTGGAGTGGACTAGCGGGAGAAGGGGTCGGGGAGCTGTTTTTT.

The chain employs TRBV11-3 and TRBJ2-5; D is unclear. V was shortened by 4 bases and J by 7 bases, with 13 bases between the two germline ends. The CDR3 spans 13 residues. CDR1 and CDR2 (germline): SGHNT, YENEEA. CDR3 in DNA: TGTGCCAGCAGCTCCACCCCTCTCGGGACCCAGTACTTC. This sequence encodes CASSSTPLGTQYF.

The V call is TRBV5-5, the J call TRBJ2-7; D uncertain. V gave up 0 bases and J gave up 9 bases, with 13 bases separating them. The CDR3 length is 13 residues. Germline CDR1 SGHKS, CDR2 YYEKEE (reference sequence). The DNA of the CDR3 is TGTGCCAGCAGCTTGGCAGTGCCCCCGTCGCAGTACTTC. This gives the protein CASSLAVPPSQYF.

The genes are TRBV7-8 and TRBJ2-1; 9 bases match TRBD1. The CDR3 sequence is 15 residues long. The V gene's germline CDR1 is SGHVS and CDR2 FQNEAQ. V shed 5 bases and J 5 bases; nucleotides not matched to a gene: 7. CDR3 nucleotide sequence: TGTGCCAGCAGCCCCGGACAGGGGACTGACAATGAGCAGTTCTTC. Protein sequence: CASSPGQGTDNEQFF.

This clone was counted a few times. This sequence joins TRBV5-1 and TRBJ1-2; 9 nucleotides agree with TRBD1. The germline V gene encodes CDR1 SGHRS and CDR2 YFSETQ. Unmatched junction bases numbered 2, after V lost 3 bases and J lost 2 bases. This CDR3 has 14 residues. CDR3 in amino acids: CASSWTGANYGYTF. The CDR3 DNA is TGCGCCAGCAGCTGGACAGGGGCAAACTATGGCTACACCTTC.

The chain is built from TRBV10-3 and TRBJ2-7, with 7 bases identical to TRBD1. Per germline, CDR1 ENHRY and CDR2 SYGVKD. CDR3 size: 14 residues. The V gene end was trimmed by 6 bases and the J gene end by 0 bases; junction bases not matched to a gene: 5. The CDR3: CAIRRQGDSYEQYF. The CDR3 DNA is TGTGCCATCAGGAGGCAGGGGGACTCCTACGAGCAGTACTTC.

This chain links TRBV5-1 with TRBJ1-3, with TRBD1 matching over 7 bases. From germline, CDR1 is SGHRS and CDR2 YFSETQ. V shed 4 bases and J 3 bases; nucleotides not matched to a gene: 7. The CDR3 covers 15 residues. The chain's CDR3 is CASSPQGEVGNTIYF. The CDR3 coding sequence is TGCGCCAGCAGCCCCCAGGGGGAGGTTGGAAACACCATATATTTT.

CDR3 in DNA: TGTGCCAGCAGCTACCGGGACTTAGCCTACGAGCAGTACTTC. Residues: CASSYRDLAYEQYF. This chain joins TRBV9 and TRBJ2-7, with D tentatively TRBD2 (6 bases). The CDR3 contains 14 residues. V lost 4 bases and J lost 2, with 13 bases in between. Germline lookup yields CDR1 SGDLS and CDR2 YYNGEE.

This chain links TRBV24-1 with TRBJ2-1; D not resolved. Germline V gives CDR1 KGHDR, CDR2 SFDVKD. V was pared by 9 bases and J by 2 bases, with 10 bases between. The CDR3 covers 13 residues. CDR3: CATAAATYNEQFF. CDR3 nucleotides: TGTGCCACCGCGGCAGCTACCTACAATGAGCAGTTCTTC.

This clone appeared a single time. This chain uses TRBV27 with TRBJ2-7, with TRBD2 as a possible D gene (6 bases). This CDR3 has 15 amino acids. Trimming removed 2 bases from V and 0 bases from J, with 11 bases in between. Germline-derived CDR1 and CDR2 are MNHEY and SMNVEV (reference sequence). The CDR3 is CASSLGTGSSYEQYF. DNA of the CDR3: TGTGCCAGCAGTTTAGGGACCGGGAGCTCCTACGAGCAGTACTTC.

A word on this clone: At one end the junction does not follow the germline gene, possibly because of a read error. The chain uses TRBV7-3 and TRBJ2-5; D possibly corresponds to TRBD2 (7 bases). Germline V CDR1 and CDR2: SGHTA, FQGTGA. The CDR3 sequence is 14 residues long. CDR3 nucleotide sequence: TGTGCCAGCAGCTTCTCCGGGGGGCAAGAGCCCCAGTACTTC. Translating gives CASSFSGGQEPQYF.

Regarding this clone: Other DNA variants within this sample encode the same CDR3. V usage is TRBV18 and J usage is TRBJ2-7; 11 bases line up with TRBD2. V was clipped by 3 bases and J by 3 bases; unmatched bases: 1. The CDR3 extends over 14 amino acids. Germline V gene sequence: CDR1 KGHSH, CDR2 LQKENI. In nucleotides, the CDR3 is TGTGCCAGCTCACCTGGGACTAGCGGCTACGAGCAGTACTTC. Residues: CASSPGTSGYEQYF.

The chain employs TRBV28 and TRBJ1-6, with TRBD1 matching over 10 bases. Trimming at V came to 6 bases and at J to 9 bases, leaving 5 bases not matched to a gene. Per the germline V gene, CDR1 is MDHEN and CDR2 is SYDVKM. The CDR3 loop spans 14 amino acids. For the CDR3, the DNA is TGTGCCAGCAGCGGGGACAGGGGAGGTTCACCCCTCCACTTT. Its protein is CASSGDRGGSPLHF.

The chain is built from TRBV15 and TRBJ2-1, with D perhaps TRBD2 (7 bases). The CDR3 length is 15 residues. V was cut by 7 bases and J by 0 bases, with 13 bases left in between. CDR1 and CDR2 (germline): LNHNV, YYDKDF (reference sequence). The CDR3 DNA sequence: TGTGCCACCACCCGGGGGGCGGGCTCCTACAATGAGCAGTTCTTC. Translation gives CATTRGAGSYNEQFF.